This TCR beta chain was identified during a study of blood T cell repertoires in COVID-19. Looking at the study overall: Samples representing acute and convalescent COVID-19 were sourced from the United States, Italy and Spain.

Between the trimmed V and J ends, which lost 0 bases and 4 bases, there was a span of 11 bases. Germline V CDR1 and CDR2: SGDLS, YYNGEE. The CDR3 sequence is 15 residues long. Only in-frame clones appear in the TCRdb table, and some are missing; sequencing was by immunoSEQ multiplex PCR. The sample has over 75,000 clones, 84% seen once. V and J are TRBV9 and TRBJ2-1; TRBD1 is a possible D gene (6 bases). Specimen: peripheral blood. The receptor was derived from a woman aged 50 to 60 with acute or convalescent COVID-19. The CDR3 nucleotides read TGTGCCAGCAGCGTAGTTCAGGGGAAATACAATGAGCAGTTCTTC. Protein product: CASSVVQGKYNEQFF.